A selection of T cell receptor beta chains follows, all from one sample in a study of identical twins. TCRdb passed the 5' RACE reads through MiXCR, listing each CDR3 protein once. The sample lists hundreds of thousands of distinct CDR3 sequences; approximately 13% were seen once. This sample also belongs to another study, concerning yellow fever vaccine responses in identical twins.

Material for sequencing was CD8+ T cells sorted from blood. All receptors derive from a woman aged 18-29 years in good health. CDR3s include the opening cysteine and the closing phenylalanine or tryptophan. The order of the fields is clone size, J gene, V gene, D gene, CDR3 DNA, CDR3 protein. The D gene is left open where the match is weak. A clone size is listed for some rows: how often the clone was seen (once, few, many), or a class if it is expanded.

abundance: many; j_gene: TRBJ2-1; v_gene: TRBV13; d_gene: NA; CDR3nt: TGTGCCAGCAGCTTCCCTTTACAGGGCGATGAGCAGTTCTTC; CDR3aa: CASSFPLQGDEQFF
abundance: NA; j_gene: TRBJ2-2; v_gene: TRBV10-2; d_gene: TRBD1; CDR3nt: TGCGCCAGCTCCTGGACAGGGGGTAACGGGGAGCTGTTTTTT; CDR3aa: CASSWTGGNGELFF
abundance: few; j_gene: TRBJ2-7; v_gene: TRBV11-2; d_gene: NA; CDR3nt: TGTGCCAGCAGCTTGAGCGGATTATCCTACGAGCAGTACTTC; CDR3aa: CASSLSGLSYEQYF
abundance: many; j_gene: TRBJ2-7; v_gene: TRBV5-5; d_gene: TRBD2; CDR3nt: TGTGCCAGCAGAGATACGGGAGGGCCTTACGAGCAGTACTTC; CDR3aa: CASRDTGGPYEQYF
abundance: few; j_gene: TRBJ2-3; v_gene: TRBV2; d_gene: NA; CDR3nt: TGTGCCGGGGTGAGCACAGATACGCAGTATTTT; CDR3aa: CAGVSTDTQYF
abundance: NA; j_gene: TRBJ2-1; v_gene: TRBV4-1; d_gene: TRBD2; CDR3nt: TGCGCCAGCAGCCAACGACCCGGGACTAGTTGGTTCTTC; CDR3aa: CASSQRPGTSWFF
abundance: few; j_gene: TRBJ2-5; v_gene: TRBV4-1; d_gene: TRBD2; CDR3nt: TGCGCCAGCAGCCCAGGACTAGCGGGAAGCGGGACCCAGTACTTC; CDR3aa: CASSPGLAGSGTQYF
abundance: NA; j_gene: TRBJ1-6; v_gene: TRBV27; d_gene: NA; CDR3nt: TGTGCCAGCAGTTCCTCTCACTTGAGCTCCTATAATTCACCCCTCCACTTT; CDR3aa: CASSSSHLSSYNSPLHF
abundance: few; j_gene: TRBJ1-2; v_gene: TRBV19; d_gene: NA; CDR3nt: TGTGCCAGCGCAAAAGGGCTCTATGGCTACACCTTC; CDR3aa: CASAKGLYGYTF
abundance: few; j_gene: TRBJ2-1; v_gene: TRBV7-9; d_gene: TRBD2; CDR3nt: TGTGCCAGCAGCCCCCAGTGGGGGGGTTTCAATGAGCAGTTCTTC; CDR3aa: CASSPQWGGFNEQFF
abundance: NA; j_gene: TRBJ2-5; v_gene: TRBV3-1; d_gene: TRBD1; CDR3nt: TGTGCCAGCAGCCAAGAAAGCGACAGGGTTTGGGAGACCCAGTACTTC; CDR3aa: CASSQESDRVWETQYF
abundance: few; j_gene: TRBJ2-7; v_gene: TRBV7-2; d_gene: TRBD1; CDR3nt: TGTGCCAGCAGCGCCCGGACAGGGTACTACGAGCAGTACTTC; CDR3aa: CASSARTGYYEQYF
abundance: many; j_gene: TRBJ2-1; v_gene: TRBV28; d_gene: NA; CDR3nt: TGCGCCAGCAGCTCGAGGGGGGGGTCCTACAATGAGCAGTTCTTC; CDR3aa: CASSSRGGSYNEQFF
abundance: few; j_gene: TRBJ2-2; v_gene: TRBV6-1; d_gene: TRBD2; CDR3nt: TGTGCCAGCAGCCGCCTCCCGTGGGGTGACGCGGGAGACGGGGAGCTGTTTTTT; CDR3aa: CASSRLPWGDAGDGELFF
abundance: few; j_gene: TRBJ1-4; v_gene: TRBV27; d_gene: NA; CDR3nt: TGTGCCAGCAGTCCACGGGCCGGAGAAAAACTGTTTTTT; CDR3aa: CASSPRAGEKLFF
abundance: NA; j_gene: TRBJ1-2; v_gene: TRBV7-9; d_gene: TRBD1; CDR3nt: TGTGCCAGCAGCCTCCTAGACAGGGCGAACTTC; CDR3aa: CASSLLDRANF
abundance: NA; j_gene: TRBJ2-1; v_gene: TRBV2; d_gene: NA; CDR3nt: TGTGCCAGCAGCCAGACAACAACTAGTTTAGTTGAGCAGTTCTTC; CDR3aa: CASSQTTTSLVEQFF
abundance: few; j_gene: TRBJ1-2; v_gene: TRBV13; d_gene: NA; CDR3nt: TGTGCCAGCAGCTCCAGTCGGGGCAGATATGGCTACACCTTC; CDR3aa: CASSSSRGRYGYTF
abundance: once; j_gene: TRBJ2-4; v_gene: TRBV3-1; d_gene: NA; CDR3nt: TGTGCCAGCAGCCCGGTTTTCGCGGTCGATCAAAACATTCAGTACTTC; CDR3aa: CASSPVFAVDQNIQYF
abundance: NA; j_gene: TRBJ2-1; v_gene: TRBV2; d_gene: TRBD1; CDR3nt: TGTGCCAGCAGCACAGGGGTAAGCTCCTACAATGAGCAGTTCTTC; CDR3aa: CASSTGVSSYNEQFF
abundance: NA; j_gene: TRBJ2-3; v_gene: TRBV10-3; d_gene: NA; CDR3nt: TGTGCCATCAGTGCTACTAATCGAGATACGCAGTATTTT; CDR3aa: CAISATNRDTQYF
abundance: few; j_gene: TRBJ2-2; v_gene: TRBV11-2; d_gene: NA; CDR3nt: TGTGCCAGCAGCACTTTACGGTCGGGCCTGCCTAATACGGGGGAGCTGTTTTTT; CDR3aa: CASSTLRSGLPNTGELFF
abundance: NA; j_gene: TRBJ2-3; v_gene: TRBV7-9; d_gene: NA; CDR3nt: TGTGCCAGCAGCTTAGTGGGACCGGGCACAGATACGCAGTATTTT; CDR3aa: CASSLVGPGTDTQYF
abundance: NA; j_gene: TRBJ2-4; v_gene: TRBV6-5; d_gene: NA; CDR3nt: TGTGCCAGCAGCTACGCAAACATTCAGTACTTC; CDR3aa: CASSYANIQYF
abundance: few; j_gene: TRBJ2-3; v_gene: TRBV6-1; d_gene: NA; CDR3nt: TGTGCCAGCAGCCCCTTGGATTTCGCAGATACGCAGTATTTT; CDR3aa: CASSPLDFADTQYF
abundance: NA; j_gene: TRBJ2-5; v_gene: TRBV11-2; d_gene: TRBD2; CDR3nt: TGTGCCAGCAGCACGGGGGGGGGGCTAGAGACCCAGTACTTC; CDR3aa: CASSTGGGLETQYF
abundance: NA; j_gene: TRBJ2-5; v_gene: TRBV28; d_gene: TRBD2; CDR3nt: TGTGCCAGCAGTTCCAGGACTAGCGGAGTGTTCCAAGAGACCCAGTACTTC; CDR3aa: CASSSRTSGVFQETQYF
abundance: NA; j_gene: TRBJ2-1; v_gene: TRBV7-6; d_gene: NA; CDR3nt: TGTGCCAGCAGCTTAGCGTATTCAGGGTACAATGAGCAGTTCTTC; CDR3aa: CASSLAYSGYNEQFF
abundance: NA; j_gene: TRBJ2-6; v_gene: TRBV3-1; d_gene: NA; CDR3nt: TGTGCCAGCAGCCCGTACATGGGTGGGATAACTGGGGCCAACGTCCTGACTTTC; CDR3aa: CASSPYMGGITGANVLTF
abundance: NA; j_gene: TRBJ2-1; v_gene: TRBV29-1; d_gene: TRBD2; CDR3nt: TGCAGCGCCGAGGGACTAGCGGGGTGGGTTGGGTACAATGAGCAGTTCTTC; CDR3aa: CSAEGLAGWVGYNEQFF
abundance: NA; j_gene: TRBJ2-1; v_gene: TRBV2; d_gene: NA; CDR3nt: TGTGCCAGCAGTGAAGGGACCCTGAGGAACAATGAGCAGTTCTTC; CDR3aa: CASSEGTLRNNEQFF
abundance: few; j_gene: TRBJ2-3; v_gene: TRBV2; d_gene: TRBD1; CDR3nt: TGTGCCAGCAACCCGACAGGGATCACAGATACGCAGTATTTT; CDR3aa: CASNPTGITDTQYF
abundance: many; j_gene: TRBJ1-1; v_gene: TRBV12-3/TRBV12-4; d_gene: NA; CDR3nt: TGTGCCAGCAGCTCCCAACGCTACGGGGCTTTCTTT; CDR3aa: CASSSQRYGAFF
abundance: NA; j_gene: TRBJ2-1; v_gene: TRBV7-2; d_gene: NA; CDR3nt: TGTGCCAGCAGCTTAGCCGGCATTAGAGGGGATAGCTCCTACAATGAGCAGTTCTTC; CDR3aa: CASSLAGIRGDSSYNEQFF
abundance: NA; j_gene: TRBJ2-1; v_gene: TRBV25-1; d_gene: NA; CDR3nt: TGTGCCAGCAGTGTAGGAAGCGGTAATGAGCAGTTCTTC; CDR3aa: CASSVGSGNEQFF
abundance: many; j_gene: TRBJ2-2; v_gene: TRBV20-1; d_gene: TRBD2; CDR3nt: TGCAGTGCTAGAGAACTAGCGGGAGATACCGGGGAGCTGTTTTTT; CDR3aa: CSARELAGDTGELFF
abundance: medium-sized; j_gene: TRBJ2-7; v_gene: TRBV4-2; d_gene: NA; CDR3nt: TGTGCCAGCAGCCAAGCGGAGGGAGAAAGCTACGAGCAGTACTTC; CDR3aa: CASSQAEGESYEQYF
abundance: NA; j_gene: TRBJ2-4; v_gene: TRBV19; d_gene: TRBD2; CDR3nt: TGTGCCAGTAGTATTACCGGGACTAGCGGGAGCCAGAAAAACATTCAGTACTTC; CDR3aa: CASSITGTSGSQKNIQYF
abundance: many; j_gene: TRBJ2-7; v_gene: TRBV5-1; d_gene: TRBD2; CDR3nt: TGCGCCAGCAGCGGCCCGACTAGCGGGAGCGCCTACGAGCAGTACTTC; CDR3aa: CASSGPTSGSAYEQYF
abundance: NA; j_gene: TRBJ2-7; v_gene: TRBV2; d_gene: NA; CDR3nt: TGTGCCAGCAGTTTTAAGACAGGTTTCATCTACGAGCAGTACTTC; CDR3aa: CASSFKTGFIYEQYF
abundance: NA; j_gene: TRBJ1-4; v_gene: TRBV2; d_gene: NA; CDR3nt: TGTGCCAGCAGTTACAGTCTCACTCGGGAAAAACTGTTTTTT; CDR3aa: CASSYSLTREKLFF
abundance: few; j_gene: TRBJ2-2; v_gene: TRBV6-1; d_gene: NA; CDR3nt: TGTGCCAGCAAGCGCCCAGGGAGCGACACCGGGGAGCTGTTTTTT; CDR3aa: CASKRPGSDTGELFF